The T cell receptor beta chain under discussion was sequenced for a study of blood T cell repertoires in COVID-19. Turning to the study itself: The United States, Italy and Spain supplied acute and convalescent COVID-19 samples. The analysed material was cDNA or gDNA that came from T cells, B-cell-depleted T cells, or PBMCs.

Original methodology: The authors estimated nucleated cell counts from reference gene primer amplification. Method: immunoSEQ multiplex PCR; TCRdb's copy keeps in-frame clones and lacks some. V, J and clone size were drawn from that table, and D and trimming were deduced from the DNA. This table has roughly 180,000 clones, about 88% appearing once. Per germline, CDR1 WNHNN and CDR2 SYGVQD (reference sequence). Trimming took 2 bases from V and 8 from J; bases not matched to a gene: 7. The length of the CDR3 is 15 residues. The source material was peripheral blood. The J gene is TRBJ2-1, the V gene TRBV10-1; TRBD1 matches 9 bases. The receptor's source is a man younger than 30 with acute or convalescent COVID-19. CDR3 protein: CASSEGQGLFYEQFF. CDR3 DNA sequence: TGCGCCAGCAGTGAGGGACAGGGGCTATTCTATGAGCAGTTCTTC.